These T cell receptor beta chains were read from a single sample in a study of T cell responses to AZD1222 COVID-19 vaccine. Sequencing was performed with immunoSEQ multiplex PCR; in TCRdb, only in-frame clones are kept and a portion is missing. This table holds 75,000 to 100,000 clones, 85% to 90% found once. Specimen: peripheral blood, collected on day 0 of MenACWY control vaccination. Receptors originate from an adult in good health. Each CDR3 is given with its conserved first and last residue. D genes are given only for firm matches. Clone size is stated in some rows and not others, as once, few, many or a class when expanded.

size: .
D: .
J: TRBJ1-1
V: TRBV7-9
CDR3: CASSLSYTEAFF
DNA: TGTGCCAGCAGCTTAAGTTACACTGAAGCTTTCTTT

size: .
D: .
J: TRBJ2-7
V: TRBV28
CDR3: CASSLRGRLYEQYF
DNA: TGTGCCAGCAGTTTAAGGGGCCGTCTCTACGAGCAGTACTTC

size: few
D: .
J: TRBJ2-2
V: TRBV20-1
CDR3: CSASGSYGARNTGELFF
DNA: TGCAGTGCTAGTGGTTCGTATGGGGCAAGGAACACCGGGGAGCTGTTTTTT

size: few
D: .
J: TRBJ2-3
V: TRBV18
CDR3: CASSPDPDRTYTDTQYF
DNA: TGTGCCAGCTCACCAGACCCGGATCGAACCTACACAGATACGCAGTATTTT

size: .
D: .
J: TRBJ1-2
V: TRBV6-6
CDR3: CASSLPGAQGGGYTF
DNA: TGTGCCAGCAGTTTACCGGGGGCGCAGGGAGGCGGCTACACCTTC

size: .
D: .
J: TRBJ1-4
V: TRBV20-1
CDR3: CSASIGVDEKLFF
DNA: TGCAGTGCTAGTATAGGGGTGGATGAAAAACTGTTTTTT

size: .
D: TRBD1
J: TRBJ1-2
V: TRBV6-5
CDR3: CASSPTGGGGYTF
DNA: TGTGCCAGCAGTCCTACAGGGGGTGGTGGCTACACCTTC

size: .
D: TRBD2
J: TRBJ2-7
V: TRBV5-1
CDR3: CASSPRSSTSDEQYF
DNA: TGCGCCAGCAGCCCGCGGAGTAGCACTAGCGACGAGCAGTACTTC

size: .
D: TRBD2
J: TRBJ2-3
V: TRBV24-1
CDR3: CATSDLTLAAYTDTQYF
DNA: TGTGCCACCAGTGATTTGACACTAGCGGCGTACACAGATACGCAGTATTTT

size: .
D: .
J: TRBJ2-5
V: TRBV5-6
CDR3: CASSLGSGVGETQYF
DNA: TGTGCCAGCAGCTTGGGGTCTGGGGTTGGAGAGACCCAGTACTTC

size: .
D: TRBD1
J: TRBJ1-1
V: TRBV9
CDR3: CASSSGEGAVTEAFF
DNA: TGTGCCAGCAGCTCCGGGGAGGGGGCGGTCACTGAAGCTTTCTTT

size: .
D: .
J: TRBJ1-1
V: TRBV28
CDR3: CASSVGTDTEAFF
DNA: TGTGCCAGCAGCGTAGGGACGGACACTGAAGCTTTCTTT

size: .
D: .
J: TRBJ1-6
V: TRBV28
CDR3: CASTQGDRDNSPLHF
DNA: TGTGCCAGCACCCAAGGGGATCGGGATAATTCACCCCTCCACTTT

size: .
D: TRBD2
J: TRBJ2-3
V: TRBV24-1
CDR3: CATSASSGGTDTQYF
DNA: TGTGCCACCAGTGCTTCTAGCGGGGGAACAGATACGCAGTATTTT

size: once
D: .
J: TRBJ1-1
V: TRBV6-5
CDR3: CASSTSLQGPPEAFF
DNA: TGTGCCAGCAGTACGTCTCTCCAAGGGCCTCCTGAAGCTTTCTTT

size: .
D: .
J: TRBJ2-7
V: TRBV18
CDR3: CASSPTGPLEQYF
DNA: TGTGCCAGCTCACCTACAGGCCCCCTCGAGCAGTACTTC

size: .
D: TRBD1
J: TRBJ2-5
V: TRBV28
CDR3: CASSTPDRGKTQYF
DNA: TGTGCCAGCAGTACCCCGGACAGGGGAAAGACCCAGTACTTC

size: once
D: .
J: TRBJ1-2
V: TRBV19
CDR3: CASSPSGSGYGYTF
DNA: TGTGCCAGTAGTCCGTCAGGGTCGGGCTATGGCTACACCTTC

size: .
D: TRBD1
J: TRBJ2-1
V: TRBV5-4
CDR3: CASSGRRQGAYNEQFF
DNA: TGTGCCAGCAGCGGGCGTCGACAGGGGGCCTACAATGAGCAGTTCTTC

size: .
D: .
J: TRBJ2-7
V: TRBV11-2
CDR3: CASSRLTRSYEQYF
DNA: TGTGCCAGCAGCCGCCTGACACGCTCCTACGAGCAGTACTTC

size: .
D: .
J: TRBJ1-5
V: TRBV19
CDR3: CASDEQKGPFRQPQHF
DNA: TGTGCCAGCGATGAGCAGAAGGGGCCATTTCGCCAGCCCCAGCATTTT

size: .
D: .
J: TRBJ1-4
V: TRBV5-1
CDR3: CASSPLGSSEKLFF
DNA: TGCGCCAGCAGCCCCTTAGGTTCGAGTGAAAAACTGTTTTTT

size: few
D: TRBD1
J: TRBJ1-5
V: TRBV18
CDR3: CASSPSTGGNQPQHF
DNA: TGTGCCAGCTCACCTTCGACAGGGGGAAATCAGCCCCAGCATTTT

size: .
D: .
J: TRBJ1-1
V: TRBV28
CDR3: CASLTLDAEAFF
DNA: TGTGCCAGCCTCACCCTAGACGCTGAAGCTTTCTTT

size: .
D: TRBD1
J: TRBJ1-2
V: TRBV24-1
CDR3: CATSDPRQGNYGYTF
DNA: TGTGCCACCAGTGACCCACGACAGGGGAACTATGGCTACACCTTC

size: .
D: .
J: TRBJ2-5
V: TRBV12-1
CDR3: CASSLGPQETQYF
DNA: TGTGCCAGCAGCTTGGGCCCTCAAGAGACCCAGTACTTC

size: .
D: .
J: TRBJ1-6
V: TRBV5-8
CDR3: CASSLGPDSPLHF
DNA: TGTGCCAGCAGCTTGGGGCCAGATTCACCCCTCCACTTT

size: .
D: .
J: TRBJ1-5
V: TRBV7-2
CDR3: CASSLNAAGRQPQHF
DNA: TGTGCCAGCAGCTTAAATGCGGCAGGGCGTCAGCCCCAGCATTTT

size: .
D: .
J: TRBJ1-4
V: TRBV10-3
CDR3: CAISESTTENEKLFF
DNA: TGTGCCATCAGTGAGTCGACGACAGAGAATGAAAAACTGTTTTTT

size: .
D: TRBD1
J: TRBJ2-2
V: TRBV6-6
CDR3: CASSPRTGNTGELFF
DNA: TGTGCCAGCAGTCCACGGACAGGGAACACCGGGGAGCTGTTTTTT

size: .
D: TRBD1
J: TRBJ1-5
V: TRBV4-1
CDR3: CASSLDRNSNQPQHF
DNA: TGCGCCAGCAGCTTGGACAGGAATAGCAATCAGCCCCAGCATTTT

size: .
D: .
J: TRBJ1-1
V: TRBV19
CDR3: CASNQQGRDTEAFF
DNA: TGTGCCAGTAATCAACAGGGTCGGGACACTGAAGCTTTCTTT

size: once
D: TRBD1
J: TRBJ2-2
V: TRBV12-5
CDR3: CASGLGGQATGELFF
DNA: TGTGCTAGCGGTTTGGGGGGACAGGCCACCGGGGAGCTGTTTTTT

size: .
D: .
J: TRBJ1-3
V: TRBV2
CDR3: CASSDERLSGNTIYF
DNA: TGTGCCAGCAGTGACGAACGGCTCTCTGGAAACACCATATATTTT

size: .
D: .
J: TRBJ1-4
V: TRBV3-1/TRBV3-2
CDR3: CASSQDLGRNEKLFF
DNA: TGTGCCAGCAGCCAAGATTTGGGGAGAAATGAAAAACTGTTTTTT

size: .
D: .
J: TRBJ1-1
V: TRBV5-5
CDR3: CASSPTWGAVNTEAFF
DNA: TGTGCCAGCAGCCCCACATGGGGGGCCGTGAACACTGAAGCTTTCTTT

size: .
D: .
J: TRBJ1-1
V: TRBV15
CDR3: CATSTVQGWNTEAFF
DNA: TGTGCCACCAGCACCGTGCAGGGATGGAACACTGAAGCTTTCTTT

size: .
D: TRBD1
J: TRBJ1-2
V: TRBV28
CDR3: CASSSLGQGASGYTF
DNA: TGTGCCAGCAGCTCACTGGGACAGGGGGCCTCTGGCTACACCTTC